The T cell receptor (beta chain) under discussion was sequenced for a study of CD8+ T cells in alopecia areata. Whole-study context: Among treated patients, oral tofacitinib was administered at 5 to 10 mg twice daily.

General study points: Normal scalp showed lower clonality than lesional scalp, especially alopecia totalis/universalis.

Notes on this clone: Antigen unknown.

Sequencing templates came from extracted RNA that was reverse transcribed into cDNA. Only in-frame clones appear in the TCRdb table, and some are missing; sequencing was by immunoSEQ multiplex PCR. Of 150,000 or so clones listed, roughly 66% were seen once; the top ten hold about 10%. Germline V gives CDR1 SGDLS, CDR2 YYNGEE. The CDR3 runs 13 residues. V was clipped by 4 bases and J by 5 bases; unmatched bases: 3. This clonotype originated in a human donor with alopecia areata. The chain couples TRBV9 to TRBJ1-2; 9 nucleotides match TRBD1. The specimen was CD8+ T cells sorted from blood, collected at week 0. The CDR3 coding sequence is TGTGCCAGCAGCACAGGACAGGGGTATGGCTACACCTTC. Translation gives CASSTGQGYGYTF.